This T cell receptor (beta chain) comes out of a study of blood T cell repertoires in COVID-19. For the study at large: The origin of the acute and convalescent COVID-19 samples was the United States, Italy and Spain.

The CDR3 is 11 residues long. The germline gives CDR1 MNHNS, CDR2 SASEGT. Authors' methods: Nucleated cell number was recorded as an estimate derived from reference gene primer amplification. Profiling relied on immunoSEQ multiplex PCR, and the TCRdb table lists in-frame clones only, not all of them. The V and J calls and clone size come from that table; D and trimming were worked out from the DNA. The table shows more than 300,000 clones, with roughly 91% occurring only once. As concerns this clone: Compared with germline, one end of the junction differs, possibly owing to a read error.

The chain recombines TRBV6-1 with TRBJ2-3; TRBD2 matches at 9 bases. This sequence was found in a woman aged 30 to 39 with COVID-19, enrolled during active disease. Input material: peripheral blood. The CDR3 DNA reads TGTGCCAGCAGTGAAGGACTAGCGGAGGTATTT. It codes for CASSEGLAEVF.